The 26 T cell receptor beta chains listed next were all sequenced from one sample in a study of blood T cell repertoires in COVID-19. The table came from immunoSEQ multiplex PCR; TCRdb's copy has only in-frame clones and leaves some out. Among 250,000 or so clones listed, over 80% were seen once. The sample comprised peripheral blood. The receptor source for this set is a man aged 30 to 39 who had recovered from COVID-19.

This chain uses TRBV25-1 with TRBJ1-1; D perhaps matches TRBD1 (5 bases). Germline values: CDR1 MGHDK, CDR2 SYGVNS. V lost 6 bases, J lost 1 base, and 15 bases lay in between. The CDR3 runs to 15 residues. DNA of the CDR3: TGTGCCAGCAGGGATGGGGCAGGACGGAACACTGAAGCTTTCTTT. This gives the protein CASRDGAGRNTEAFF.

The chain couples TRBV3-1 (or the pseudogene TRBV3-2) to TRBJ1-4; the D is unclear. Germline lookup yields CDR1 LGHDT and CDR2 YNNKEL (reference sequence). CDR3 length equals 12 residues. Trimming took off 4 bases at V and 8 bases at J, with 8 bases between the two ends. CDR3 sequence: CASSPGREKLFF. The CDR3 DNA follows: TGTGCCAGCAGCCCCGGGAGAGAAAAACTGTTTTTT.

The chain carries TRBV27 and TRBJ2-1; TRBD2 aligns across 12 bases. This CDR3 region has 14 residues. The germline CDR1 and CDR2 sequences are MNHEY and SMNVEV (reference sequence). The V segment lost 10 bases and the J segment 4 bases; nucleotides outside the gene matches: 5. The CDR3 bases are TGTGCCACCTGGACTAGCGGGGTTTACAATGAGCAGTTCTTC. Protein sequence: CATWTSGVYNEQFF.

This chain joins TRBV27 and TRBJ2-2, with TRBD2 matching 8 bases. Trimming at V came to 5 bases and at J to 6 bases, leaving 2 bases not matched to a gene. CDR1 and CDR2 (germline): MNHEY, SMNVEV (reference sequence). The CDR3 length is 13 residues. CDR3 sequence (DNA): TGTGCCAGCAGTCGGACTAGCTCCGGGGAGCTGTTTTTT. Its protein product is CASSRTSSGELFF.

This chain uses TRBV9 with TRBJ2-5, with TRBD1 matching 11 bases. The V gene's germline CDR1 is SGDLS and CDR2 YYNGEE. V dropped 3 bases and J dropped 5; count of bases not matched to a gene: 3. This CDR3 contains 14 residues. The CDR3 DNA reads TGTGCCAGCAGCGCGGACAGGGGGCTCGAGACCCAGTACTTC. Translation: CASSADRGLETQYF. The full variable domain, its missing parts supplied by reference TRBV9 and TRBJ2-5, is DSGVTQTPKHLITATGQRVTLRCSPRSGDLSVYWYQQSLDQGLQFLIQYYNGEERAKGNILERFSAQQFPDLHSELNLSSLELGDSALYFCASSADRGLETQYFGPGTRLLVL.

This clone showed up many times. The V and J genes are TRBV4-1 and TRBJ2-2, with a possible D match to TRBD2 (6 bases). Trimming stripped 1 base from V and 3 bases from J, with 12 bases between. Germline values: CDR1 MGHRA, CDR2 YSYEKL. The CDR3 contains 16 residues. CDR3 bases: TGCGCCAGCAGCCAAGTCGGCGGGGCCTACACCGGGGAGCTGTTTTTT. Amino acid sequence: CASSQVGGAYTGELFF.

The chain recombines TRBV27 with TRBJ2-1, with 10 bases lining up with TRBD2. This CDR3 has 16 residues. Germline-derived CDR1 and CDR2 are MNHEY and SMNVEV (reference sequence). V dropped 6 bases and J dropped 4; count of bases not matched to a gene: 9. DNA of the CDR3: TGTGCCAGCAGCAATCCAGGGACTAGCGCTTACAATGAGCAGTTCTTC. Protein product: CASSNPGTSAYNEQFF.

This clone came up many times. The rearrangement links TRBV28 to TRBJ2-7; 9 bases are a match to TRBD1. V trimming: 6 bases; J trimming: 5 bases; junction bases outside the gene matches: 2. The CDR3 loop spans 12 amino acids. Germline V gene lookup returns CDR1 MDHEN and CDR2 SYDVKM. The CDR3 spells CASRGQGHEQYV. The CDR3 nucleotides are TGTGCCAGCAGGGGACAGGGCCACGAGCAGTACGTC.

This clone appeared a few times. This sample also contains other DNA sequences that code for the same CDR3. The chain employs TRBV18 and TRBJ2-7, with a possible D match to TRBD2 (7 bases). The CDR3 runs to 13 residues. Looked up from germline, CDR1 is KGHSH and CDR2 is LQKENI. The V gene lost 6 bases and the J gene lost 3 bases, with 12 bases spanning the gap. CDR3 protein: CASSPGGSYEQYV. The CDR3 nucleotides read TGTGCCAGCTCTCCGGGGGGCAGCTACGAGCAGTACGTC.

On this clone itself: The same CDR3 can be traced to other DNA sequences in this sample. The chain combines TRBV7-6 with TRBJ2-2, with D perhaps matching TRBD1 (6 bases). Between the trimmed V and J ends, which lost 1 base and 1 base, there was a span of 10 bases. CDR1 is SGHVS, CDR2 FNYEAQ, per germline. This CDR3 spans 16 amino acids. This CDR3 reads CASSLVGGLNTGELFF. For the CDR3, the DNA is TGTGCCAGCAGCTTAGTTGGGGGCTTGAACACCGGGGAGCTGTTTTTT.

CDR3 sequence: CASSFYLAETQYF. CDR3 DNA: TGTGCCAGCAGCTTCTATCTAGCAGAGACCCAGTACTTC. This chain joins TRBV7-9 and TRBJ2-5; maybe TRBD2 (5 bases). V was clipped by 3 bases and J by 4 bases, with 9 bases between them. The CDR3 totals 13 residues. Germline loops: CDR1 SEHNR, CDR2 FQNEAQ (reference sequence).

V gene TRBV14 combines with J gene TRBJ1-5, with unresolved D. Germline V gene sequence: CDR1 SGHDN, CDR2 FVKESK. The CDR3 has 14 amino acids. V lost 9 bases, J lost 2 bases, and 14 bases lay in between. The CDR3 spells CARTCWLGNQPQHF. CDR3 in DNA: TGTGCCAGAACATGTTGGCTGGGCAATCAGCCCCAGCATTTT.

The rearrangement joins TRBV19 to TRBJ1-5, with TRBD1 matching over 11 bases. Per germline, CDR1 LNHDA and CDR2 SQIVND (reference sequence). This CDR3 is 17 amino acids long. J was trimmed by 1 base and V by 5 bases; bases with no gene match: 7. CDR3 nucleotides: TGTGCCAGTAGTGGTGGGACAGGGGGAACGAGCAATCAGCCCCAGCATTTT. Translation gives CASSGGTGGTSNQPQHF.

The chain combines TRBV9 with TRBJ1-3, with 8 bases aligning to TRBD1. The V and J ends lost 3 bases and 5 bases, in that order; junction bases with no gene match: 7. The CDR3 sequence is 15 residues long. Germline values: CDR1 SGDLS, CDR2 YYNGEE. CDR3 region: CASSAKDRERNTIYF. The CDR3 DNA reads as TGTGCCAGCAGCGCGAAGGACAGGGAGAGAAACACCATATATTTT.

This clone has a handful of counts. This chain joins TRBV4-2 and TRBJ1-2; D is perhaps TRBD1 (5 bases). The germline CDR1 and CDR2 sequences are LGHNA and YNFKEQ. This CDR3 is 17 amino acids long. Trimming took off 0 bases at V and 0 bases at J, with 14 bases between the two ends. The CDR3 here is CASSQDLGHRANYGYTF. CDR3 DNA: TGTGCCAGCAGCCAAGATCTGGGGCACCGAGCTAACTATGGCTACACCTTC.

The gene calls are TRBV6-5 and TRBJ1-2; D gene unclear. The germline CDR1 and CDR2 sequences are MNHEY and SVGAGI. V lost 0 bases and J 2 bases, leaving 10 bases between the germline ends. This CDR3 spans 15 amino acids. The DNA of the CDR3 is TGTGCCAGCAGTTACTCATACAGAGTGAACTATGGCTACACCTTC. Amino acid sequence: CASSYSYRVNYGYTF.

CDR3 protein: CATNEGAEEKLFF. In nucleotides, the CDR3 is TGTGCCACTAACGAGGGGGCTGAGGAAAAACTGTTTTTT. The chain carries TRBV7-9 and TRBJ1-4; 7 nucleotides align to TRBD1. Germline lookup yields CDR1 SEHNR and CDR2 FQNEAQ (reference sequence). The CDR3 contains 13 residues. Trimming removed 10 bases from V and 8 bases from J; junction bases left unmatched: 10. Supplemented by reference TRBV7-9 and TRBJ1-4, the full variable domain reads DTGVSQNPRHKITKRGQNVTFRCDPISEHNRLYWYRQTLGQGPEFLTYFQNEAQLEKSRLLSDRFSAERPKGSFSTLEIQRTEQGDSAMYLCATNEGAEEKLFFGSGTQLSVL.

V gene TRBV9 combines with J gene TRBJ2-1, with a possible D match to TRBD2 (6 bases). Deletions cut 2 bases from V and 9 bases from J, with 15 bases between. This CDR3 is built from 14 residues. CDR1 and CDR2 (germline): SGDLS, YYNGEE. The DNA of the CDR3 is TGTGCCAGCAGCGTGGCGGGGCCGGCGGGTGAGCAGTTCTTC. The encoded protein is CASSVAGPAGEQFF. The whole variable domain, remainder taken from reference TRBV9 and TRBJ2-1, is DSGVTQTPKHLITATGQRVTLRCSPRSGDLSVYWYQQSLDQGLQFLIQYYNGEERAKGNILERFSAQQFPDLHSELNLSSLELGDSALYFCASSVAGPAGEQFFGPGTRLTVL.

This chain connects TRBV27 to TRBJ2-3; D is ambiguous. Germline V lookup: CDR1 MNHEY, CDR2 SMNVEV (reference sequence). This CDR3 contains 15 residues. Trimming stripped 2 bases from V and 2 bases from J, with 11 bases between. The CDR3 DNA follows: TGTGCCAGCAGTTTAAGAAGACAACTCACAGATACGCAGTATTTT. Its translation is CASSLRRQLTDTQYF.

This clone was seen once. V and J are TRBV27 and TRBJ1-6; no firm D call. This CDR3 is built from 14 residues. Trimming took off 5 bases at V and 3 bases at J, with 8 bases between the two ends. Germline V gene sequence: CDR1 MNHEY, CDR2 SMNVEV (reference sequence). The CDR3 protein is CASSQQLYNSPLHF. The CDR3 DNA follows: TGTGCCAGCAGTCAACAGCTCTATAATTCACCCCTCCACTTT.

The chain employs TRBV18 and TRBJ1-2; TRBD1 aligns across 8 bases. The CDR3 extends over 11 amino acids. After removal of 5 bases from V and 14 bases from J, the junction contained 7 bases not matched to a gene. The germline CDR1 and CDR2 sequences are KGHSH and LQKENI. The CDR3 DNA sequence: TGTGCCAGCTCAGACGGACAGGGTGAAACCTTC. It codes for CASSDGQGETF. The variable domain in full, completed from reference TRBV18 and TRBJ1-2, reads NAGVMQNPRHLVRRRGQEARLRCSPMKGHSHVYWYRQLPEEGLKFMVYLQKENIIDESGMPKERFSAEFPKEGPSILRIQQVVRGDSAAYFCASSDGQGETFGSGTRLTVV.

The chain couples TRBV6-1 to TRBJ1-2, with D possibly TRBD1 on 5 matching bases. The CDR3 has 14 amino acids. Germline CDR1 reads MNHNS; CDR2 reads SASEGT. Trimming shortened V by 1 base and J by 4 bases, and 10 bases separated the two germline ends. DNA of the CDR3: TGTGCCAGCAGTGAAGGGGGGGTGTCCTATGGCTACACCTTC. Translated: CASSEGGVSYGYTF.

This clone has just a few counts. This chain joins TRBV9 and TRBJ2-3; 8 nucleotides line up with TRBD1. The CDR3 contains 17 residues. Germline CDR1 reads SGDLS; CDR2 reads YYNGEE. Trimming removed 3 bases from V and 0 bases from J; junction bases left unmatched: 9. The chain's CDR3 is CASSGRQGNPSTDTQYF. In DNA, the CDR3 is TGTGCCAGCAGCGGCAGACAGGGGAACCCTAGCACAGATACGCAGTATTTT. Full variable domain (rest looked up from reference TRBV9 and TRBJ2-3): DSGVTQTPKHLITATGQRVTLRCSPRSGDLSVYWYQQSLDQGLQFLIQYYNGEERAKGNILERFSAQQFPDLHSELNLSSLELGDSALYFCASSGRQGNPSTDTQYFGPGTRLTVL.

The V and J genes are TRBV23-1 and TRBJ1-4; 8 bases fit TRBD1. TRBV23-1 is labeled an ORF, and its function is uncertain. V gave up 0 bases and J gave up 2 bases; unmatched junction bases: 8. The CDR3 is 18 amino acids. CDR3 loop: CASSQSPTGELTNEKLFF. The CDR3, as DNA: TGCGCCAGCAGTCAATCTCCGACAGGGGAGTTGACTAATGAAAAACTGTTTTTT.

The chain is built from TRBV9 and TRBJ2-2; TRBD2 might be the D (5 bases). Germline values: CDR1 SGDLS, CDR2 YYNGEE. V lost 2 bases to trimming and J lost 5 bases, with 7 bases between them. This CDR3 has 13 residues. The DNA for the CDR3 is TGTGCCAGCAGCGTCAGAGGGACCGGGGAGCTGTTTTTT. Translating gives CASSVRGTGELFF. The full variable domain, completed using reference TRBV9 and TRBJ2-2, is DSGVTQTPKHLITATGQRVTLRCSPRSGDLSVYWYQQSLDQGLQFLIQYYNGEERAKGNILERFSAQQFPDLHSELNLSSLELGDSALYFCASSVRGTGELFFGEGSRLTVL.

This chain links TRBV5-4 with TRBJ2-5; 8 bases fit TRBD2. The V gene end was trimmed by 4 bases and the J gene end by 2 bases; junction bases not matched to a gene: 10. The CDR3 is made up of 16 amino acids. Germline CDR1 SGHNT, CDR2 YYREEE (reference sequence). Written as DNA, the CDR3 is TGTGCCAGCAGCCGAGAAGCGGGGGCCGGTCAAGAGACCCAGTACTTC. Protein product: CASSREAGAGQETQYF.